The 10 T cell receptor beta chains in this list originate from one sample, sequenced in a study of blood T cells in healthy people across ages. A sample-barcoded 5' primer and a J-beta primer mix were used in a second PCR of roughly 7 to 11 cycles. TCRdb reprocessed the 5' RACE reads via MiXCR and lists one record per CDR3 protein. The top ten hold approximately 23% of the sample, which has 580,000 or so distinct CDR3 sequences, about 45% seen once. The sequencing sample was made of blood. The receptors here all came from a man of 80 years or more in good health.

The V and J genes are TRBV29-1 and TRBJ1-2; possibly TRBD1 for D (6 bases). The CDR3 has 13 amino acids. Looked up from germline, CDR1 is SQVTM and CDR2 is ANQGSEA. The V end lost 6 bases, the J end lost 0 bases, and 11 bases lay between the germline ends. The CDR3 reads CSVLHRANYGYTF. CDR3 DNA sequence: TGCAGCGTCTTGCACAGGGCTAACTATGGCTACACCTTC.

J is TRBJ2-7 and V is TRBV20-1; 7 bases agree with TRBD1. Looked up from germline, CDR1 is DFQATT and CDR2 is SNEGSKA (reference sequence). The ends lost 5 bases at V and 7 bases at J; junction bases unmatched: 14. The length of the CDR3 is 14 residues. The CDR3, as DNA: TGCAGTGCTGGAACGGTACAGGGGATCGGGGAGCAGTACTTC. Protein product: CSAGTVQGIGEQYF.

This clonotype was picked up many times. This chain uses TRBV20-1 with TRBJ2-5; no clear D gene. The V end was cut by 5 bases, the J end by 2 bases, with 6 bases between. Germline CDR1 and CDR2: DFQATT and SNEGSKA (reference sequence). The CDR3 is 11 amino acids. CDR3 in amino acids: CSAGGQETQYF. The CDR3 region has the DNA TGCAGTGCTGGCGGTCAAGAGACCCAGTACTTC.

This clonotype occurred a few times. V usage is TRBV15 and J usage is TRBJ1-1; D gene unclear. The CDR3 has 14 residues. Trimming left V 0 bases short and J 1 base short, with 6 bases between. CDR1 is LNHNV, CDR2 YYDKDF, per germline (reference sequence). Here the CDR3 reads CATSRDQKNTEAFF. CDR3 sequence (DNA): TGTGCCACCAGCAGAGACCAAAAGAACACTGAAGCTTTCTTT.

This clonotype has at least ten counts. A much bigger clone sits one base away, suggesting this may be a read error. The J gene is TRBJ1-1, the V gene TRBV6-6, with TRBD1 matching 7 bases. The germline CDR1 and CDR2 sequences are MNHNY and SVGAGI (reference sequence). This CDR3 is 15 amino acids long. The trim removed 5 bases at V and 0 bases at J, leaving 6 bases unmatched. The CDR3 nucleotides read TGTGCCAGCAGTACGGGGGACAGCTTGAACACTGAAGCTTTCTTT. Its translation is CASSTGDSLNTEAFF.

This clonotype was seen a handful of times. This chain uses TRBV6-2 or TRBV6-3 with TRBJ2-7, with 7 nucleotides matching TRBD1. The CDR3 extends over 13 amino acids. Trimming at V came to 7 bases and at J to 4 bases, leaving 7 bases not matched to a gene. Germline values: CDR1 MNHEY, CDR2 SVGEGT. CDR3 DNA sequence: TGTGCCAGCAAAAGGGGGCAACCGTACGAGCAGTACTTC. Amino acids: CASKRGQPYEQYF.

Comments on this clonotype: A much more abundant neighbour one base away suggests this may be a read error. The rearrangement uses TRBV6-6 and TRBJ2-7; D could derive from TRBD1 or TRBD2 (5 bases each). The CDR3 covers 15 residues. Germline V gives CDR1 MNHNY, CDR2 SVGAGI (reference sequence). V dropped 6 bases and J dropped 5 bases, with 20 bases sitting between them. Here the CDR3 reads CASRPDGTGADEQYF. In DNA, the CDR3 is TGTGCCAGCAGGCCCGACGGGACGGGCGCAGACGAGCAGTACTTC.

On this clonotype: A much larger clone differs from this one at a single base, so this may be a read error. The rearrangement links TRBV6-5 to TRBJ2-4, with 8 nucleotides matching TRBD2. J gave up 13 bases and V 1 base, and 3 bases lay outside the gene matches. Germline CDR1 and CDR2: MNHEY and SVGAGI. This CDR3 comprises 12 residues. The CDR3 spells CASSYYTGGQYF. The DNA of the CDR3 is TGTGCCAGCAGTTACTATACGGGGGGGCAGTACTTC.

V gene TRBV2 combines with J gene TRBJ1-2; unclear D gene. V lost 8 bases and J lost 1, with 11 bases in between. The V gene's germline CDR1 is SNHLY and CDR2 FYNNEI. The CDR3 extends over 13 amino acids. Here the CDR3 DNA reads TGTGCCAGCTGGACGACGGTTAACTATGGCTACACCTTC. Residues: CASWTTVNYGYTF.

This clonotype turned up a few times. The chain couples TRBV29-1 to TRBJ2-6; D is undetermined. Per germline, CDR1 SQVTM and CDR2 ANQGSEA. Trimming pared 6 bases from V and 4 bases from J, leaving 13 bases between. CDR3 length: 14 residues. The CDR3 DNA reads TGCAGCGTCGCAGGTGGGTCCGGGGCCAACGTCCTGACTTTC. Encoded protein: CSVAGGSGANVLTF. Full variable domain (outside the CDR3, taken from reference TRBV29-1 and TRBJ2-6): SAVISQKPSRDICQRGTSLTIQCQVDSQVTMMFWYRQQPGQSLTLIATANQGSEATYESGFVIDKFPISRPNLTFSTLTVSNMSPEDSSIYLCSVAGGSGANVLTFGAGSRLTVL.